Described below is a single T cell receptor (beta chain) sequence and its context. Only in-frame clones appear in the TCRdb table, and some are missing; sequencing was by immunoSEQ multiplex PCR. The sample lists tens of thousands of clones, 80% to 90% occurring once. These data are taken from a study of preoperative IRX-2 immunotherapy in early breast cancer. As to treatment: preoperative locoregional IRX-2 cytokine immunotherapy. Patients received preoperative, locoregional IRX-2 cytokine immunotherapy in a phase Ib study. The sequence came from a human donor with breast cancer. This material consisted of lymph node tissue, taken after IRX-2 immunotherapy.

CDR3 residues: CASSFLAGGGPRGQFF. DNA for the CDR3: TGCGCCAGCAGCTTTCTTGCAGGGGGAGGCCCTCGCGGGCAGTTCTTC. The V and J genes are TRBV5-1 and TRBJ2-1; weak D call: TRBD1 (7 bases). CDR1 is SGHRS, CDR2 YFSETQ, per germline. Trimming stripped 2 bases from V and 12 bases from J, with 24 bases between. The length of the CDR3 is 16 residues.